This TCR beta chain was profiled in a study of regulatory T cells in long-lasting Graves disease. The authors built TCR beta libraries using iRepertoire HTBI primers and Arm-PCR of CDR3 regions. From the multiplex PCR reads, TCRdb called clonotypes with MiXCR, one entry per CDR3 protein. The table includes about 520,000 distinct CDR3 sequences, around 12% detected once. Time point here: newly diagnosed GD, antithyroid drugs for less than 3 months. With RNA extracted from PBMCs as input, the TCR library was made. The CDR3 consists of 13 residues. The junction had 6 bases not matched to a gene; V was cut back by 6 bases and J by 6 bases. At least ten counts were recorded for this clonotype. The same specimen was also included in a second study, on T cells in Graves' hyperthyroidism and ophthalmopathy.

Sequenced material: peripheral blood mononuclear cells (PBMCs), taken at new diagnosis, from a patient treated with antithyroid drugs. The clonotype comes from a woman aged 25 to 45 with Graves disease. The chain uses TRBV12-3 or TRBV12-4 and TRBJ1-1; 8 bases agree with TRBD1. The CDR3 DNA is TGTGCCAGCAGACAGACAGGGGCCGCTGAAGCTTTCTTT. It codes for CASRQTGAAEAFF.